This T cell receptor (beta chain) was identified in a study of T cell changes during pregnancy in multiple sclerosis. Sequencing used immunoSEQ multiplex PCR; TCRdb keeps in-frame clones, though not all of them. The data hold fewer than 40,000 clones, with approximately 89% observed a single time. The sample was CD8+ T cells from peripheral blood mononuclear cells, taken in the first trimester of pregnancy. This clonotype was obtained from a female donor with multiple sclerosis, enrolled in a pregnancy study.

The chain's CDR3 is CASSDPRGTGELFF. CDR3 DNA: TGTGCCAGCAGTGACCCCCGCGGCACCGGGGAGCTGTTTTTT. The chain recombines TRBV2 with TRBJ2-2; D gene unclear. Deletions cut 3 bases from V and 4 bases from J, with 9 bases between. This CDR3 spans 14 amino acids. Germline V gene sequence: CDR1 SNHLY, CDR2 FYNNEI.